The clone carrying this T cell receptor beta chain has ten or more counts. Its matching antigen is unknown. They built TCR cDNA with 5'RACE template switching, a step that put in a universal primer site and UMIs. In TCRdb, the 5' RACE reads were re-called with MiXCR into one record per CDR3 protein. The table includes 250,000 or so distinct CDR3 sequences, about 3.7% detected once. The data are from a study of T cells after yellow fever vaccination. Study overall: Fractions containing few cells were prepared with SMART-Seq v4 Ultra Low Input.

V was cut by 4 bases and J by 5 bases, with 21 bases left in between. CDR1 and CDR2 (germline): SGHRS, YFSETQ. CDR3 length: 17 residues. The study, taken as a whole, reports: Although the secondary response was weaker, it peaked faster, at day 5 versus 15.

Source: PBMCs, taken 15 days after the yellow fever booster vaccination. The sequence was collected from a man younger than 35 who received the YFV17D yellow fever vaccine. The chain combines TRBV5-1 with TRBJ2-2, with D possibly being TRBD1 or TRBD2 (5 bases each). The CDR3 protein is CASSPEAAGPRTGELFF. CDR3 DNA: TGCGCCAGCAGCCCGGAGGCCGCAGGGCCGAGGACCGGGGAGCTGTTTTTT. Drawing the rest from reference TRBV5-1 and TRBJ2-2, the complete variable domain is KAGVTQTPRYLIKTRGQQVTLSCSPISGHRSVSWYQQTPGQGLQFLFEYFSETQRNKGNFPGRFSGRQFSNSRSEMNVSTLELGDSALYLCASSPEAAGPRTGELFFGEGSRLTVL.